These 25 T cell receptor beta chains share one sample of origin, sequenced in a study of blood T cell repertoires in COVID-19. The method was immunoSEQ multiplex PCR; TCRdb's version includes in-frame clones alone and lacks a portion of them. Among approximately 170,000 clones, more than 80% were seen once, and the ten largest hold about a tenth. Specimen: peripheral blood. The receptors here all came from a human donor in a cohort sampled during active COVID-19.

The chain recombines TRBV5-1 with TRBJ2-3, with 16 bases matching TRBD2. The ends lost 5 bases at V and 1 base at J; junction bases unmatched: 4. Germline V gene lookup returns CDR1 SGHRS and CDR2 YFSETQ. The length of the CDR3 is 17 residues. This CDR3 reads CASRGLAGGPGTDTQYF. The CDR3 DNA sequence: TGCGCCAGCAGGGGACTAGCGGGGGGGCCAGGCACAGATACGCAGTATTTT.

This clone was seen once. The chain is built from TRBV7-3 and TRBJ2-7, with D possibly matching TRBD1 (5 bases). Germline CDR1 is SGHTA and CDR2 is FQGTGA. This CDR3 contains 14 residues. Trimming took 6 bases from V and 0 from J, leaving 12 bases between them. In DNA form, the CDR3 reads TGTGCCAGCAGTCCCCAGGGTAGCTCCTACGAGCAGTACTTC. Its translation is CASSPQGSSYEQYF. Looking up the rest from reference TRBV7-3 and TRBJ2-7 gives the full variable domain: GAGVSQTPSNKVTEKGKYVELRCDPISGHTALYWYRQSLGQGPEFLIYFQGTGAADDSGLPNDRFFAVRPEGSVSTLKIQRTERGDSAVYLCASSPQGSSYEQYFGPGTRLTVT.

The chain uses TRBV10-2 and TRBJ1-2; D ambiguous. Trimming pared 0 bases from V and 3 bases from J, leaving 5 bases between. The CDR3 contains 13 residues. Per the germline V gene, CDR1 is WSHSY and CDR2 is SAAADI. The CDR3 DNA follows: TGCGCCAGCAGTGAGTCCGTCGACTATGGCTACACCTTC. Encoded protein: CASSESVDYGYTF.

The V gene is TRBV5-4, the J gene TRBJ1-2; D uncertain. The CDR3 covers 14 residues. Trimming shortened V by 3 bases and J by 4 bases, and 13 bases separated the two germline ends. Per the germline V gene, CDR1 is SGHNT and CDR2 is YYREEE (reference sequence). CDR3 in amino acids: CASSSPPIGYGYTF. The CDR3 DNA sequence: TGTGCCAGCAGCTCCCCCCCTATCGGCTATGGCTACACCTTC.

The chain links TRBV27 to TRBJ2-5; D possibly corresponds to TRBD1 (5 bases). The CDR3 runs to 15 residues. Germline CDR1 and CDR2: MNHEY and SMNVEV (reference sequence). Trimming took 0 bases from V and 9 from J, leaving 17 bases between them. In DNA form, the CDR3 reads TGTGCCAGCAGTTTATCGAGAAGGGGCGCTGGAGCCCAGTACTTC. Its protein product is CASSLSRRGAGAQYF.

The rearrangement uses TRBV4-1 and TRBJ2-3; 9 positions match TRBD2. Germline CDR1 reads MGHRA; CDR2 reads YSYEKL. The V segment lost 0 bases and the J segment 0 bases; nucleotides outside the gene matches: 7. This CDR3 has 18 amino acids. The DNA for the CDR3 is TGCGCCAGCAGCCAAGATAGATTAGCGGGGGATAGCACAGATACGCAGTATTTT. This codes for CASSQDRLAGDSTDTQYF.

In regard to this clone: Other DNA sequences of this sample code for an identical CDR3. The CDR3 coding sequence is TGCGCCAGCAGCTTGTGGCAGGATAATGAAAAACTGTTTTTT. Its translation: CASSLWQDNEKLFF. The chain combines TRBV5-1 with TRBJ1-4; D is unresolved. The germline V and J ends were trimmed by 1 base and 4 bases, with 8 bases remaining between them. The CDR3 length is 14 residues. CDR1 is SGHRS, CDR2 YFSETQ, per germline.

V gene TRBV16 combines with J gene TRBJ1-2; D gene uncertain. Germline V CDR1 and CDR2: KGHSY, FQNENV. The ends were cut back, 0 bases at V and 2 bases at J, with 7 bases in the middle. This CDR3 comprises 14 residues. The CDR3: CASSQSRSNYGYTF. Here the CDR3 DNA reads TGTGCCAGCAGCCAATCTCGGAGCAACTATGGCTACACCTTC. The complete variable domain, with remaining parts taken from reference TRBV16 and TRBJ1-2, reads GEEVAQTPKHLVRGEGQKAKLYCAPIKGHSYVFWYQQVLKNEFKFLISFQNENVFDETGMPKERFSAKCLPNSPCSLEIQATKLEDSAVYFCASSQSRSNYGYTFGSGTRLTVV.

This clone has a single count. The rearrangement joins TRBV5-1 to TRBJ2-6; D is possibly TRBD1 (6 bases). The length of the CDR3 is 16 residues. Trimming removed 4 bases from V and 2 bases from J, with 13 bases in between. Germline V gene lookup returns CDR1 SGHRS and CDR2 YFSETQ. CDR3 region: CASSGGTGTGANVLTF. CDR3 in DNA: TGCGCCAGCAGCGGGGGAACAGGGACTGGGGCCAACGTCCTGACTTTC.

V is TRBV7-8 and J is TRBJ1-1, with D possibly TRBD1 on 5 matching bases. Trimming removed 5 bases at V and 1 base at J, with 8 bases between. Germline V gives CDR1 SGHVS, CDR2 FQNEAQ. CDR3 length: 13 residues. Here the CDR3 DNA reads TGTGCCAGCAGCCCCACAGGGAACACTGAAGCTTTCTTT. Translating gives CASSPTGNTEAFF. The complete variable domain, with remaining parts taken from reference TRBV7-8 and TRBJ1-1, reads GAGVSQSPRYKVAKRGQDVALRCDPISGHVSLFWYQQALGQGPEFLTYFQNEAQLDKSGLPSDRFFAERPEGSVSTLKIQRTQQEDSAVYLCASSPTGNTEAFFGQGTRLTVV.

In its sample, this clone was seen a few times. The V gene is TRBV10-1, the J gene TRBJ2-1, with 10 bases aligning to TRBD2. V gave up 3 bases and J gave up 6 bases; unmatched junction bases: 2. CDR3 length: 14 amino acids. In germline, CDR1 is WNHNN, CDR2 SYGVQD (reference sequence). The DNA for the CDR3 is TGCGCCAGCAGTGACAGCGGGGGGGGCAATGAGCAGTTCTTC. Amino acids: CASSDSGGGNEQFF.

As DNA, the CDR3 is TGTGCCAGCAGCTTAAGTGGCAGGGATTCACCCCTCCACTTT. As protein: CASSLSGRDSPLHF. The J gene is TRBJ1-6, the V gene TRBV7-9, with D perhaps TRBD1 (5 bases). Trimming removed 2 bases at V and 8 bases at J, with 10 bases between. From germline, CDR1 is SEHNR and CDR2 FQNEAQ (reference sequence). This CDR3 is 14 amino acids long.

The chain uses TRBV6-5 and TRBJ2-7; a weak D match, TRBD1 (6 bases). The germline V gene encodes CDR1 MNHEY and CDR2 SVGAGI. The CDR3 covers 15 residues. The V end was cut by 0 bases, the J end by 0 bases, with 9 bases between. In nucleotides, the CDR3 is TGTGCCAGCAGTTACTCCCGACAGGACTCCTACGAGCAGTACTTC. It is translated as CASSYSRQDSYEQYF.

The chain recombines TRBV27 with TRBJ2-1; no firm D call. The CDR3 sequence is 14 residues long. V lost 4 bases to trimming and J lost 8 bases, with 15 bases between them. Germline loops: CDR1 MNHEY, CDR2 SMNVEV (reference sequence). In DNA, the CDR3 is TGTGCCAGCAGTTCACCTCAGACTCGCGATGAGCAGTTCTTC. Translating it yields CASSSPQTRDEQFF.

The V call is TRBV11-3, the J call TRBJ2-1, with 8 bases identical to TRBD1. This CDR3 comprises 15 residues. In germline, CDR1 is SGHNT, CDR2 YENEEA. Unmatched junction bases numbered 11, after V lost 4 bases and J lost 9 bases. In DNA, the CDR3 is TGTGCCAGCAGCTCACCGGGACAGGCGGCTGGTGAGCAGTTCTTC. This sequence encodes CASSSPGQAAGEQFF.

This clone was recorded only once. The rearrangement uses TRBV30 and TRBJ2-5; D perhaps matches TRBD1 (5 bases). This CDR3 is 13 amino acids long. The germline gives CDR1 GTSNPN, CDR2 SVGIG (reference sequence). V dropped 7 bases and J dropped 7 bases, with 19 bases sitting between them. The CDR3 is CASEWGYAGTQYF. The CDR3 DNA reads as TGTGCCTCGGAGTGGGGCTACGCAGGGACCCAGTACTTC.

The CDR3 DNA is TGTGCCAGTAGTAATAGCGGGAGGGATAAAAACATTCAGTACTTC. Its protein is CASSNSGRDKNIQYF. The rearrangement links TRBV19 to TRBJ2-4, with 11 bases identical to TRBD2. This CDR3 comprises 15 residues. After removal of 4 bases from V and 4 bases from J, the junction contained 3 bases not matched to a gene. Germline CDR1 reads LNHDA; CDR2 reads SQIVND (reference sequence).

The J gene is TRBJ2-7, the V gene TRBV27, with 7 bases aligning to TRBD1. Trimming removed 3 bases from V and 5 bases from J; junction bases left unmatched: 7. In germline, CDR1 is MNHEY, CDR2 SMNVEV (reference sequence). This CDR3 region has 14 residues. The CDR3 DNA is TGTGCCAGCAGTTTTGCACAGGGGTTCGACGAGCAGTACTTC. This codes for CASSFAQGFDEQYF.

The chain employs TRBV9 and TRBJ2-1; 9 nucleotides match TRBD2. Unmatched junction bases numbered 4, after V lost 3 bases and J lost 0 bases. The CDR3 runs 16 residues. In germline, CDR1 is SGDLS, CDR2 YYNGEE. The CDR3 coding sequence is TGTGCCAGCAGCGGCCTTAGCGGGGGCTCCTACAATGAGCAGTTCTTC. It encodes CASSGLSGGSYNEQFF.

This clone was counted only a few times. V usage is TRBV2 and J usage is TRBJ1-1, with 8 bases fitting TRBD1. This CDR3 region has 16 residues. After removal of 6 bases from V and 1 base from J, the junction contained 10 bases not matched to a gene. Germline CDR1 reads SNHLY; CDR2 reads FYNNEI. DNA of the CDR3: TGTGCCAGCAGCGACCCGGGACAGGCGAGGAACACTGAAGCTTTCTTT. Encoded protein: CASSDPGQARNTEAFF.

The rearrangement uses TRBV18 and TRBJ2-3, with 9 bases lining up with TRBD2. The CDR3 extends over 17 amino acids. Per germline, CDR1 KGHSH and CDR2 LQKENI. Trimming at V came to 2 bases and at J to 4 bases, leaving 10 bases not matched to a gene. CDR3 loop: CASSPRSGLAVPDTQYF. CDR3 nucleotides: TGTGCCAGCTCACCAAGATCGGGACTAGCAGTCCCAGATACGCAGTATTTT.

This clone was observed a single time. The chain recombines TRBV6-2 or TRBV6-3 with TRBJ2-2; TRBD2 is a possible D gene (5 bases). Trimming took 5 bases from V and 7 from J, leaving 14 bases between them. Germline V gene sequence: CDR1 MNHEY, CDR2 SVGEGT. This CDR3 spans 14 amino acids. CDR3 bases: TGTGCCAGCAGTGTGGGCGGGTACGGCGGGGAGCTGTTTTTT. This translates into CASSVGGYGGELFF.

The chain links TRBV4-3 to TRBJ1-2; TRBD1 might be the D (5 bases). The germline CDR1 and CDR2 sequences are LGHNA and YSLEER. The CDR3 length is 13 residues. The V gene lost 4 bases and the J gene lost 4 bases, with 10 bases spanning the gap. The DNA of the CDR3 is TGCGCCAGCAGCCCAACAGGCACCTATGGCTACACCTTC. It codes for CASSPTGTYGYTF.

The chain carries TRBV18 and TRBJ1-6; D unclear. From germline, CDR1 is KGHSH and CDR2 LQKENI. V was pared by 4 bases and J by 13 bases, with 17 bases between. This CDR3 has 14 residues. This chain's CDR3 is CASSRMTIVEPLHF. CDR3 DNA sequence: TGTGCCAGCTCACGCATGACTATCGTCGAGCCCCTCCACTTT.

The rearrangement links TRBV6-5 to TRBJ1-4, with 7 bases matching TRBD1. V dropped 5 bases and J dropped 7; count of bases not matched to a gene: 10. Germline loops: CDR1 MNHEY, CDR2 SVGAGI. The CDR3 loop spans 15 amino acids. CDR3: CASSPGQSVGEKLFF. The CDR3 nucleotides are TGTGCCAGCAGTCCGGGACAGTCTGTAGGTGAAAAACTGTTTTTT.